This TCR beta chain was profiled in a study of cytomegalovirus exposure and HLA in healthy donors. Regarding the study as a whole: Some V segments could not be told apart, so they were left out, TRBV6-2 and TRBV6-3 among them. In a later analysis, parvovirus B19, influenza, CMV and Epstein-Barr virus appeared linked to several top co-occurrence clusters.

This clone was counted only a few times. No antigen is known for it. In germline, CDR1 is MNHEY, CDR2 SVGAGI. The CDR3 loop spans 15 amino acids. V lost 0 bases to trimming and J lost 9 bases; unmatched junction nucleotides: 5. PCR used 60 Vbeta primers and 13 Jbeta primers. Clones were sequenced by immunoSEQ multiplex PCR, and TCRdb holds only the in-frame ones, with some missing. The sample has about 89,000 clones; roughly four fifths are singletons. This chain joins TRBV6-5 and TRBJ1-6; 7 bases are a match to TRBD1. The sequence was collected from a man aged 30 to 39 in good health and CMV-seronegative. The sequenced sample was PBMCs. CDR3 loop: CASSYSEQGSSPLHF. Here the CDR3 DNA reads TGTGCCAGCAGTTACTCGGAACAGGGGAGTTCACCCCTCCACTTT.